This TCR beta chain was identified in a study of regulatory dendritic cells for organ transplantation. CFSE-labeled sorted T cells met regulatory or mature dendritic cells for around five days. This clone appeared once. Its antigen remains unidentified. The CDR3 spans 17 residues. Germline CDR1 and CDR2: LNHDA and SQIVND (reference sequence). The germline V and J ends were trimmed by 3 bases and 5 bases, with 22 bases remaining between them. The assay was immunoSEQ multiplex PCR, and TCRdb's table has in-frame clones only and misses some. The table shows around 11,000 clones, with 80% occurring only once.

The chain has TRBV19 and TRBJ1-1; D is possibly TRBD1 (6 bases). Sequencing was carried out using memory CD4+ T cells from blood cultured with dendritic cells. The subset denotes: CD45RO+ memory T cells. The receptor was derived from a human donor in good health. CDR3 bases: TGTGCCAGTAGTATTTTGGACAGTCCAACTTATCGGACTGAAGCTTTCTTT. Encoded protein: CASSILDSPTYRTEAFF.